The source of this T cell receptor beta chain is a study of monozygotic twins with inflammatory bowel disease. General observations from the study: Patient repertoire variability may have increased through differing immunosuppressive treatments.

Per donor, 2 to 3 ml of blood was collected and frozen. Total RNA isolation used whole blood (no T cell sorting was performed). Remarks on this clonotype: What it recognizes is unknown.

TCRdb re-analyzed the 5' RACE reads; it lists each CDR3 protein once, without DNA. In all, the sample yields 300,000 to 400,000 distinct CDR3 sequences. The source of this sequence is a human donor with ulcerative colitis or Crohn's disease, or a healthy co-twin of an affected twin (not recorded which). The sequenced sample was blood.

The CDR3: CASSQGRQGNSPLHF. This chain connects TRBV3-1 to TRBJ1-6; TCRdb designates TRBD1, a call that cannot be tested without DNA. The CDR3 consists of 15 residues. Germline values: CDR1 LGHDT, CDR2 YNNKEL (reference sequence).